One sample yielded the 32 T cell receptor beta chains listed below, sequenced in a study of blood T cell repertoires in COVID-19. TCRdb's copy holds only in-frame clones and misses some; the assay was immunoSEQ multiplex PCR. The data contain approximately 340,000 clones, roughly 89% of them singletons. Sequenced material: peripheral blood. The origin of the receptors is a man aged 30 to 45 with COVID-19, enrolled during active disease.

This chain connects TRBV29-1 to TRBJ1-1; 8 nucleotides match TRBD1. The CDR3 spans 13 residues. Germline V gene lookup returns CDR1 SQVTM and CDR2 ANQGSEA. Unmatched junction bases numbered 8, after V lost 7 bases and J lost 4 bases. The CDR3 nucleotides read TGCAGCGCTCCAGGGGGCTCGGGCACTGAAGCTTTCTTT. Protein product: CSAPGGSGTEAFF.

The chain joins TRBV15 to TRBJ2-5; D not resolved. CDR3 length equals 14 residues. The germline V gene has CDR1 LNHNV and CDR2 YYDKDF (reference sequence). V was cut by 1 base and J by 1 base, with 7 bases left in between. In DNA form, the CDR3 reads TGTGCCACCAGCAGAGGGGCAGTCCAAGAGACCCAGTACTTC. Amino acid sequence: CATSRGAVQETQYF.

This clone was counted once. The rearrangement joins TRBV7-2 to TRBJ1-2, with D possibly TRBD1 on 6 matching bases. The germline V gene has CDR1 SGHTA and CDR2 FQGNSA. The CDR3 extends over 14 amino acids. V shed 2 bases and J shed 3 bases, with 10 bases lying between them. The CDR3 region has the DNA TGTGCCAGCAGCTTAAACCAGGGGTACTATGGCTACACCTTC. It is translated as CASSLNQGYYGYTF.

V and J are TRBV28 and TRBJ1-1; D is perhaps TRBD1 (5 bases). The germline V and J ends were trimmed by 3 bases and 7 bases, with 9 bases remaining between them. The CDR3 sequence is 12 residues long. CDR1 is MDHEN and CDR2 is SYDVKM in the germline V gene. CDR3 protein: CASSFSGREAFF. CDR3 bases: TGTGCCAGCAGTTTCTCAGGGCGTGAAGCTTTCTTT.

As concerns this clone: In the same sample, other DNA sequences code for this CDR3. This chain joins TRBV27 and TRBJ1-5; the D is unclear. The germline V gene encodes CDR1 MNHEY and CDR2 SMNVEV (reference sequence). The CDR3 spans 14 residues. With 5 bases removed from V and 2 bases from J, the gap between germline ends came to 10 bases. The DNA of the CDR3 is TGTGCCAGCAGTCGTGGCGGGGGCAATCAGCCCCAGCATTTT. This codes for CASSRGGGNQPQHF.

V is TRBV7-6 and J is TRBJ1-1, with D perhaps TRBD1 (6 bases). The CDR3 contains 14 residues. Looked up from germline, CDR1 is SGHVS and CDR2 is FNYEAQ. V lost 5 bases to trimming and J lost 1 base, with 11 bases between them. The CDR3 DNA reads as TGTGCCAGCAGCCAACAGGGCGCGAACACTGAAGCTTTCTTT. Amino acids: CASSQQGANTEAFF.

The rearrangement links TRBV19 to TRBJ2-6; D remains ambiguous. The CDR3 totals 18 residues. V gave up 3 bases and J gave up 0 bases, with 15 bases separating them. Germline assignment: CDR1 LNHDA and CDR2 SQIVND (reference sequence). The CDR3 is CASSIPWSESSGANVLTF. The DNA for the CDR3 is TGTGCCAGTAGTATCCCCTGGAGCGAATCCTCTGGGGCCAACGTCCTGACTTTC.

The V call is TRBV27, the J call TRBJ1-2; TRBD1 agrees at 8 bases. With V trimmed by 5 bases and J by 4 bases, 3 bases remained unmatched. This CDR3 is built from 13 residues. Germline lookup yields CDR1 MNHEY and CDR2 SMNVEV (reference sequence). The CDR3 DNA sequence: TGTGCCAGCAGTCTCGGACAGGGCTATGGCTACACCTTC. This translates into CASSLGQGYGYTF.

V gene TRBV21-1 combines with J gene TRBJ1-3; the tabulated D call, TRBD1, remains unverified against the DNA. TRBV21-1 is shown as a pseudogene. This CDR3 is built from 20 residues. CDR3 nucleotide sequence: TGTGCCAGCAGCAAAAAGGTCGGGACAGGGGGGTTTCGGTCTGGAAACACCATATATTTT. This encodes CASSKKVGTGGFRSGNTIYF.

CDR3 region: CASSLPGESGNTIYF. Written as DNA, the CDR3 is TGTGCCAGCAGCTTGCCAGGGGAATCTGGAAACACCATATATTTT. The chain has TRBV5-6 and TRBJ1-3; weak D call: TRBD1 (6 bases). V lost 1 base to trimming and J lost 1 base, with 9 bases between them. This CDR3 spans 15 amino acids. Germline V gives CDR1 SGHDT, CDR2 YYEEEE. The variable domain in full, with the rest retrieved from reference TRBV5-6 and TRBJ1-3, is DAGVTQSPTHLIKTRGQQVTLRCSPKSGHDTVSWYQQALGQGPQFIFQYYEEEERQRGNFPDRFSGHQFPNYSSELNVNALLLGDSALYLCASSLPGESGNTIYFGEGSWLTVV.

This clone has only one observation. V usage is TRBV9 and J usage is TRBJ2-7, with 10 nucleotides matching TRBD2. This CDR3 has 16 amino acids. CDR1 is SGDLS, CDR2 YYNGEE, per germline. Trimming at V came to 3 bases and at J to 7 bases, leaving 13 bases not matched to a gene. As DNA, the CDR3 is TGTGCCAGCAGCGGTCCGGAGCGGGGGGGCCCTAGAGAGCAGTACTTC. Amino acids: CASSGPERGGPREQYF.

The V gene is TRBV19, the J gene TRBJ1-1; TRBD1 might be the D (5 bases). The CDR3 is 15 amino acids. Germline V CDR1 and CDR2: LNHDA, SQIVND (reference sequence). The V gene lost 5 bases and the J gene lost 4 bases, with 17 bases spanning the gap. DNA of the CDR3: TGTGCCAGTAGTGCCTACCAGGCAGGGTTCACTGAAGCTTTCTTT. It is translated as CASSAYQAGFTEAFF.

As DNA, the CDR3 is TGTGCCAGCAGCGGGACTACAAGCACAGATACGCAGTATTTT. This encodes CASSGTTSTDTQYF. The chain carries TRBV3-1 (or the pseudogene TRBV3-2) and TRBJ2-3, with TRBD2 matching over 7 bases. The germline V gene has CDR1 LGHDT and CDR2 YNNKEL (reference sequence). The CDR3 is 14 amino acids. Trimming cost V 5 bases and J 0 bases; bases outside gene matches: 2.

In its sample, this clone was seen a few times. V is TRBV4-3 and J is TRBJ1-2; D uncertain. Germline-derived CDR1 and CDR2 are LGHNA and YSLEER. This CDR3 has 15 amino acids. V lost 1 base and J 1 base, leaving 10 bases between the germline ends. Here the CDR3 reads CASSQGQQLNYGYTF. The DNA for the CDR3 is TGCGCCAGCAGCCAAGGCCAACAGCTTAACTATGGCTACACCTTC.

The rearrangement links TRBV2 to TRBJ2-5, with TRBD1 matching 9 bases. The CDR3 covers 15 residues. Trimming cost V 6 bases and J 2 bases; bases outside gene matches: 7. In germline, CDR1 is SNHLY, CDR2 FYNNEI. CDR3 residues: CASSARQGEQETQYF. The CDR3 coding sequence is TGTGCCAGCAGCGCCAGACAGGGGGAACAAGAGACCCAGTACTTC.

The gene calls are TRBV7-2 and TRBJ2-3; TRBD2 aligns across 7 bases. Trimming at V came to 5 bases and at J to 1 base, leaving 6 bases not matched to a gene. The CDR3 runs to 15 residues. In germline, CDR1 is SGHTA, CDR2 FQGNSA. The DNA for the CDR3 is TGTGCCAGCAGCCCGACGCGGGAGCGCACAGATACGCAGTATTTT. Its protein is CASSPTRERTDTQYF.

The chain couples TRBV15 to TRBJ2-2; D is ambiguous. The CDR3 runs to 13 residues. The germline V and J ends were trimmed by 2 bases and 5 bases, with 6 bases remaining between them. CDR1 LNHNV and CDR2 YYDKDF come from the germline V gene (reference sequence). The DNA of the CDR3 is TGTGCCACCAGCAGACCTCCTACCGGGGAGCTGTTTTTT. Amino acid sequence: CATSRPPTGELFF. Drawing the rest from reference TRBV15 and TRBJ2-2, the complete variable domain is DAMVIQNPRYQVTQFGKPVTLSCSQTLNHNVMYWYQQKSSQAPKLLFHYYDKDFNNEADTPDNFQSRRPNTSFCFLDIRSPGLGDTAMYLCATSRPPTGELFFGEGSRLTVL.

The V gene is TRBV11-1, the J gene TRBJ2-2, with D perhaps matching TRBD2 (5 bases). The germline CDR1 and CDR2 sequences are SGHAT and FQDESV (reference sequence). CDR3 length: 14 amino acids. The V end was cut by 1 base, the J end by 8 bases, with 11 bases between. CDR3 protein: CASSLGLAPGELFF. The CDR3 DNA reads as TGTGCCAGCAGCTTAGGGCTAGCCCCAGGGGAGCTGTTTTTT.

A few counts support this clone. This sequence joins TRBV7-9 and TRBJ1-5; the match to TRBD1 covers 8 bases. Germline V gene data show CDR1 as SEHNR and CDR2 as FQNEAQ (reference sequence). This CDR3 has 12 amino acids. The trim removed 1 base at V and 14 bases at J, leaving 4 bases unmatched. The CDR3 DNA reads TGTGCCAGCAGCTTAGAAACAGGGGGGGAGCATTTT. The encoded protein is CASSLETGGEHF. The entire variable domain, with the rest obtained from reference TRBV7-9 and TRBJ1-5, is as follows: DTGVSQNPRHKITKRGQNVTFRCDPISEHNRLYWYRQTLGQGPEFLTYFQNEAQLEKSRLLSDRFSAERPKGSFSTLEIQRTEQGDSAMYLCASSLETGGEHFGDGTRLSIL.

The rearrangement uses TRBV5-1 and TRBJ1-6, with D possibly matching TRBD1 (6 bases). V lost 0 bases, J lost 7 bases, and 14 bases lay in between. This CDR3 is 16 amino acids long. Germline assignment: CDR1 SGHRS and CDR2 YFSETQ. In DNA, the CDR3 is TGCGCCAGCAGCTTGGGGGCGAACAGGGCAAATTCACCCCTCCACTTT. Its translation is CASSLGANRANSPLHF.

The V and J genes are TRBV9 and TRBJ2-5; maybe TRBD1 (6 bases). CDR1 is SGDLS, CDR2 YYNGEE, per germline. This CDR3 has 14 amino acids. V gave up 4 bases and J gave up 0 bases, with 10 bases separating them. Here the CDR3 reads CASSKQGYQETQYF. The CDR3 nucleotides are TGTGCCAGCAGCAAACAGGGTTACCAAGAGACCCAGTACTTC.

DNA of the CDR3: TGCAGCGTGGCCGGGTCTTCTTACGAGCAGTACTTC. This encodes CSVAGSSYEQYF. The V call is TRBV29-1, the J call TRBJ2-7; no definite D call. V was pared by 6 bases and J by 4 bases, with 13 bases between. Germline values: CDR1 SQVTM, CDR2 ANQGSEA. The CDR3 has 12 residues.

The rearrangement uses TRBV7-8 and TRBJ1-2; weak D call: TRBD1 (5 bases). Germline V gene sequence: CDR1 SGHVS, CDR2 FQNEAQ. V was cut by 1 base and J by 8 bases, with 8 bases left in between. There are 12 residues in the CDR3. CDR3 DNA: TGTGCCAGCAGCTTAGATGCAGGGGGCTACACCTTC. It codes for CASSLDAGGYTF.

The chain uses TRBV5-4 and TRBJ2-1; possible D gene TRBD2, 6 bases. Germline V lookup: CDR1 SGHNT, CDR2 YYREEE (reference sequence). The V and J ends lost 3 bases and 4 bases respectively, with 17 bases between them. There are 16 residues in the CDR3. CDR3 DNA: TGTGCCAGCAGCTGGGGGAAGACTAGATCTTACAATGAGCAGTTCTTC. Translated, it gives CASSWGKTRSYNEQFF.

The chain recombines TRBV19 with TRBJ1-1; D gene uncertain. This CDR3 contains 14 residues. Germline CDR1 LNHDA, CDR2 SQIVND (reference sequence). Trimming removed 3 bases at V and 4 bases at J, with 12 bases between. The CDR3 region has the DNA TGTGCCAGTAGTATTCATCTCCCCAGCACTGAAGCTTTCTTT. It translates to CASSIHLPSTEAFF. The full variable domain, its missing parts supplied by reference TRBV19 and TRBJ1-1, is DGGITQSPKYLFRKEGQNVTLSCEQNLNHDAMYWYRQDPGQGLRLIYYSQIVNDFQKGDIAEGYSVSREKKESFPLTVTSAQKNPTAFYLCASSIHLPSTEAFFGQGTRLTVV.

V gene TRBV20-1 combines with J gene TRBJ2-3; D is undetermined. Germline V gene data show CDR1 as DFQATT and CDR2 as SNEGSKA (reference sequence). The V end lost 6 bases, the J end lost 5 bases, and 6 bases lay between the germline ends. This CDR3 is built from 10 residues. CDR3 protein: CSAVIDTQYF. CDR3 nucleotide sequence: TGCAGTGCCGTAATAGATACGCAGTATTTT.

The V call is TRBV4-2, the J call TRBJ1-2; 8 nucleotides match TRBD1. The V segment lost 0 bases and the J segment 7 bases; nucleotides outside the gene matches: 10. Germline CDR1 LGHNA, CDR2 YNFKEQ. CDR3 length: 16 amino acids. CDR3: CASSQEEGQGNGGYTF. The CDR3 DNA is TGTGCCAGCAGCCAAGAAGAAGGACAGGGAAATGGTGGCTACACCTTC.

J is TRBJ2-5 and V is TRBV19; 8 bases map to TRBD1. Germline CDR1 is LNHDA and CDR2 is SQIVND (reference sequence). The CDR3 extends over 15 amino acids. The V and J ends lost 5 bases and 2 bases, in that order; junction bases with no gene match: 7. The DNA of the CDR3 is TGTGCCAGTAGTCGACTCCGGACAGGGCAAGAGACCCAGTACTTC. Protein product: CASSRLRTGQETQYF.

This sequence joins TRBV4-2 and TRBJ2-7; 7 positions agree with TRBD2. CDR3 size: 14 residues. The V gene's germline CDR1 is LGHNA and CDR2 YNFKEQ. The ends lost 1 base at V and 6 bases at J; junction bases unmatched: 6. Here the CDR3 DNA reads TGTGCCAGCAGCCAAGGAGGGAGGGCCGGCGAGCAGTACTTC. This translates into CASSQGGRAGEQYF.

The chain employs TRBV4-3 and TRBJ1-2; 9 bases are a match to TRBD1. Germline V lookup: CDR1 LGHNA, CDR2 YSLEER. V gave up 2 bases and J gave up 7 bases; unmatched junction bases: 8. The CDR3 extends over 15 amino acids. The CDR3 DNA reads TGCGCCAGCAGCCAAAACCCCGGGACAGGGTTTGGCTACACCTTC. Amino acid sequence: CASSQNPGTGFGYTF.

CDR3 protein: CASSVGLAGGPGTGELFF. The CDR3 DNA is TGTGCCAGCAGCGTGGGACTAGCGGGAGGGCCTGGAACCGGGGAGCTGTTTTTT. The V and J genes are TRBV5-6 and TRBJ2-2, with TRBD2 matching over 16 bases. The germline V gene has CDR1 SGHDT and CDR2 YYEEEE. V lost 4 bases to trimming and J lost 5 bases; unmatched junction nucleotides: 8. The CDR3 covers 18 residues.

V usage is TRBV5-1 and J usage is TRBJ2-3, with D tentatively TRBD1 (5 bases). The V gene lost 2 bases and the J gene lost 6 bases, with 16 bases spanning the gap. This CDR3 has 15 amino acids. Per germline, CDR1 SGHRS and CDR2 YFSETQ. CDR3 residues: CASSFGQGGVDTQYF. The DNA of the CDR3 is TGCGCCAGCAGCTTTGGTCAGGGCGGAGTGGATACGCAGTATTTT.